This T cell receptor (beta chain) was identified in a study of blood T cell repertoires in COVID-19. Study context: Samples representing acute and convalescent COVID-19 were sourced from the United States, Italy and Spain. PBMCs, B-cell-depleted T cells, or T cells provided the cDNA or gDNA that made up the material.

Germline CDR1 and CDR2: PRHDT and FYEKMQ (reference sequence). This CDR3 comprises 15 residues. After removal of 5 bases from V and 11 bases from J, the junction contained 14 bases not matched to a gene. Authors' analysis steps: Reference gene primer amplification gave estimated nucleated cell counts. TCRdb keeps only in-frame clones here, not all; method: immunoSEQ multiplex PCR. V, J and clone size derive from that table, while D and trimming were established from the DNA sequence. The data hold roughly 160,000 clones, with more than 75% observed a single time. The chain uses TRBV13 and TRBJ2-2; 7 positions match TRBD1. This receptor was identified in a man aged 35 to 55 with acute or convalescent COVID-19. Input material: peripheral blood. CDR3 sequence reads: CASSTGQPHQVELFF. The CDR3 DNA is TGTGCCAGCAGCACGGGACAGCCCCACCAAGTAGAGCTGTTTTTT.